The next 22 T cell receptor beta chains were all read from a single sample in a study of T cell repertoires in cytomegalovirus infection. TCRdb re-derived calls from the reads in MiXCR, one entry per CDR3 protein. The sample records 400,000 or so distinct CDR3 sequences, 25% to 40% being singletons. The sequenced sample consisted of PBMCs. These receptors were taken from a human donor in good health (CMV status not recorded). Some clones in this sample may be carry-over from other donors' samples.

This clonotype was picked up a small number of times. V usage is TRBV12-3 or TRBV12-4 and J usage is TRBJ2-3, with D unclear. The CDR3 covers 13 residues. Trimming left V 2 bases short and J 9 bases short, with 12 bases between. Here the CDR3 reads CASSLSSAPTQYF. The CDR3 DNA reads as TGTGCCAGCAGTTTAAGTTCAGCTCCGACGCAGTATTTT.

The J gene is TRBJ2-3, the V gene TRBV5-5, with 13 bases that match TRBD2. The CDR3 runs 16 residues. V lost 4 bases and J lost 2; bases outside the gene matches: 4. CDR1 is SGHKS and CDR2 is YYEKEE in the germline V gene (reference sequence). CDR3 loop: CASSRGLAGITDTQYF. The CDR3 coding sequence is TGTGCCAGCAGCAGGGGACTAGCGGGGATCACAGATACGCAGTATTTT.

At least ten counts were recorded for this clonotype. This chain uses TRBV7-2 with TRBJ1-4; TRBD1 aligns across 8 bases. The germline gives CDR1 SGHTA, CDR2 FQGNSA. V was pared by 5 bases and J by 11 bases, with 10 bases of the junction left unmatched. This CDR3 contains 14 residues. CDR3 nucleotide sequence: TGTGCCAGCAGCCCTGACAGGGGAGGGGAGAAACTGTTTTTT. Translated: CASSPDRGGEKLFF. The whole variable domain, remainder taken from reference TRBV7-2 and TRBJ1-4, is GAGVSQSPSNKVTEKGKDVELRCDPISGHTALYWYRQSLGQGLEFLIYFQGNSAPDKSGLPSDRFSAERTGGSVSTLTIQRTQQEDSAVYLCASSPDRGGEKLFFGSGTQLSVL.

There are a few counts of this clonotype. The V call is TRBV5-4, the J call TRBJ1-3, with no clear D. Trimming left V 3 bases short and J 6 bases short, with 13 bases between. The CDR3 has 14 residues. Per germline, CDR1 SGHNT and CDR2 YYREEE (reference sequence). Here the CDR3 DNA reads TGTGCCAGCAGCTCCTCGGGTGCTTTAAACACCATATATTTT. It is translated as CASSSSGALNTIYF.

As concerns this clonotype: A much more abundant neighbour one base away suggests this may be a read error. In DNA form, the CDR3 reads TGTGCCAGCAGCCAAGAGTACATGAGACAGGGGGTCTCTAACTATGTCTACACCTTC. Translation: CASSQEYMRQGVSNYVYTF. The chain carries TRBV3-1 and TRBJ1-2, with 9 nucleotides matching TRBD1. Germline CDR1 and CDR2: LGHDT and YNNKEL (reference sequence). The length of the CDR3 is 19 residues.

This clonotype was seen just once. The chain is built from TRBV6-1 and TRBJ1-6; the D is unclear. CDR3 size: 15 residues. V was shortened by 6 bases and J by 11 bases, with 20 bases between the two germline ends. Germline V gene data show CDR1 as MNHNS and CDR2 as SASEGT. The CDR3 sequence is CASSIPAAGEPPLHF. In DNA, the CDR3 is TGTGCCAGCAGCATTCCGGCCGCCGGGGAACCACCCCTCCACTTT.

This clonotype was recorded at least ten times. This chain uses TRBV7-2 with TRBJ2-5; weak D call: TRBD1 (5 bases). Germline CDR1 and CDR2: SGHTA and FQGNSA. This CDR3 is built from 13 residues. V was cut by 6 bases and J by 5 bases, with 13 bases left in between. The CDR3 reads CASSPSGAETQYF. In DNA, the CDR3 is TGTGCCAGCAGTCCCAGTGGGGCGGAGACCCAGTACTTC.

This clonotype was detected only a few times. The chain combines TRBV7-6 with TRBJ2-1, with D perhaps matching TRBD2 (7 bases). The germline V and J ends were trimmed by 0 bases and 6 bases, with 18 bases remaining between them. There are 17 residues in the CDR3. The germline CDR1 and CDR2 sequences are SGHVS and FNYEAQ. CDR3 sequence reads: CASSLALSRGLANEQFF. CDR3 nucleotides: TGTGCCAGCAGCTTAGCTTTGTCGCGGGGGCTGGCCAATGAGCAGTTCTTC.

V gene TRBV15 combines with J gene TRBJ2-1, with D tentatively TRBD1 or TRBD2 (5 bases each). The CDR3 has 15 amino acids. Trimming left V 3 bases short and J 10 bases short, with 19 bases between. Germline V gives CDR1 LNHNV, CDR2 YYDKDF (reference sequence). The CDR3 sequence is CATSSEPGRPGEQFF. CDR3 in DNA: TGTGCCACCAGCAGCGAACCGGGACGGCCGGGAGAGCAGTTCTTC.

The chain is built from TRBV20-1 and TRBJ2-1, with D perhaps matching TRBD1 (5 bases). CDR1 DFQATT and CDR2 SNEGSKA come from the germline V gene (reference sequence). The V end was cut by 4 bases, the J end by 4 bases, with 14 bases between. This CDR3 is built from 14 residues. This CDR3 reads CSATVQGPYNEQFF. The CDR3 DNA reads as TGCAGTGCTACCGTCCAGGGCCCATACAATGAGCAGTTCTTC.

This clonotype was seen repeatedly, ten times or more. Here the CDR3 reads CASSQERGHVETQYF. CDR3 in DNA: TGTGCCAGCAGCCAAGAGAGGGGGCATGTGGAGACCCAGTACTTC. The chain is built from TRBV14 and TRBJ2-5, with 7 bases identical to TRBD1. The CDR3 consists of 15 residues. The junction had 6 bases not matched to a gene; V was cut back by 0 bases and J by 5 bases. Germline V gene data show CDR1 as SGHDN and CDR2 as FVKESK.

The chain combines TRBV29-1 with TRBJ1-4, with D hard to call. CDR3 length: 13 amino acids. CDR1 is SQVTM, CDR2 ANQGSEA, per germline. The ends were cut back, 5 bases at V and 3 bases at J, with 10 bases in the middle. The CDR3 spells CSVSKRANEKLFF. The DNA for the CDR3 is TGCAGCGTTTCAAAACGGGCTAATGAAAAACTGTTTTTT.

This chain links TRBV20-1 with TRBJ2-7; tentatively, D is TRBD2 (7 bases). The CDR3 contains 15 residues. Deletions cut 4 bases from V and 4 bases from J, with 20 bases between. Germline V CDR1 and CDR2: DFQATT, SNEGSKA (reference sequence). CDR3 nucleotides: TGCAGTGCTACACCCCCCGCGCGGGGGCTTTACGAGCAGTACTTC. This codes for CSATPPARGLYEQYF.

In its sample, this clonotype was seen a few times. CDR3 nucleotide sequence: TGTGCCAGCAGTCAGGGACAGGTAGGCGAGCAGTACTTC. This encodes CASSQGQVGEQYF. The chain is built from TRBV6-1 and TRBJ2-7, with 8 bases fitting TRBD1. Germline CDR1 and CDR2: MNHNS and SASEGT. The V and J ends lost 5 bases and 6 bases, in that order; junction bases with no gene match: 6. This CDR3 is 13 amino acids long.

The table lists this clonotype with a few counts. The chain has TRBV7-9 and TRBJ2-3; 8 positions match TRBD2. The germline gives CDR1 SEHNR, CDR2 FQNEAQ (reference sequence). The CDR3 is 15 residues long. The V gene end was trimmed by 5 bases and the J gene end by 4 bases; junction bases not matched to a gene: 8. The CDR3 region has the DNA TGTGCCAGCAGCATGCGGGGGGTTAACGCAGATACGCAGTATTTT. Residues: CASSMRGVNADTQYF.

The V and J genes are TRBV7-2 and TRBJ1-2; possibly TRBD1 for D (5 bases). Trimming took 4 bases from V and 4 from J, leaving 16 bases between them. Germline-derived CDR1 and CDR2 are SGHTA and FQGNSA. The CDR3 is 15 residues long. The CDR3 DNA is TGTGCCAGCAGCTCTTCCGCCAGACAGATCTATGGCTACACCTTC. Protein: CASSSSARQIYGYTF.

About this clonotype: The CDR3 does not close with the conserved phenylalanine or tryptophan, likely indicating a read error. The chain is built from TRBV19 and TRBJ2-1; D is uncertain. The CDR3 totals 14 residues. The V end lost 3 bases, the J end lost 4 bases, and 10 bases lay between the germline ends. Per the germline V gene, CDR1 is LNHDA and CDR2 is SQIVND (reference sequence). Here the CDR3 DNA reads TGTGCCAGTAGTATGGCGGACGGATACAATGAGCAGTTCTTA. Amino acids: CASSMADGYNEQFL.

This clonotype was detected only a few times. The chain joins TRBV19 to TRBJ2-1, with 7 bases aligning to TRBD2. With V trimmed by 5 bases and J by 5 bases, 12 bases remained unmatched. The CDR3 is 16 residues long. Per the germline V gene, CDR1 is LNHDA and CDR2 is SQIVND (reference sequence). The CDR3 sequence: CASSGVTSRPNNEQFF. For the CDR3, the DNA is TGTGCCAGTAGTGGCGTGACTAGCAGGCCTAACAATGAGCAGTTCTTC.

This clonotype has just a few counts. V is TRBV24-1 and J is TRBJ1-5; D is ambiguous. The ends were cut back, 12 bases at V and 4 bases at J, with 27 bases in the middle. CDR1 is KGHDR and CDR2 is SFDVKD in the germline V gene. CDR3 length equals 17 residues. The CDR3 loop is CAPIMAGPGCRNQPQHF. CDR3 coding DNA: TGTGCCCCCATAATGGCAGGTCCCGGGTGTCGAAATCAGCCCCAGCATTTT.

The rearrangement joins TRBV6-6 to TRBJ1-5; D is possibly TRBD1 (6 bases). The ends were cut back, 6 bases at V and 3 bases at J, with 15 bases in the middle. Germline values: CDR1 MNHNY, CDR2 SVGAGI (reference sequence). The CDR3 loop spans 15 amino acids. For the CDR3, the DNA is TGTGCCAGCAGCATGACAGGTCTCGCCAATCAGCCCCAGCATTTT. Its translation: CASSMTGLANQPQHF.

This clonotype was seen a few times. The chain is built from TRBV12-3 or TRBV12-4 and TRBJ1-1; possibly TRBD1 for D (5 bases). CDR3 length: 15 amino acids. Trimming took 6 bases from V and 0 from J, leaving 14 bases between them. The CDR3 here is CASRRWGWMNTEAFF. As DNA, the CDR3 is TGTGCCAGCAGGCGTTGGGGGTGGATGAACACTGAAGCTTTCTTT.

This clonotype has at least ten counts. This chain connects TRBV7-2 to TRBJ1-5, with D possibly being TRBD1 (6 bases). With 2 bases removed from V and 4 bases from J, the gap between germline ends came to 18 bases. The germline gives CDR1 SGHTA, CDR2 FQGNSA. This CDR3 spans 17 amino acids. The CDR3 here is CASSLSSGAYRNQPQHF. The CDR3 nucleotides are TGTGCCAGCAGCTTATCCTCAGGGGCCTATCGAAATCAGCCCCAGCATTTT.